The 18 T cell receptor beta chains below come from one sample, sequenced in a study of blood T cell repertoires in COVID-19. Sequencing used immunoSEQ multiplex PCR; TCRdb keeps in-frame clones, though not all of them. Among approximately 400,000 clones listed, more than 70% were seen once. The sequenced material came from peripheral blood. These receptors were collected from a man between 35 and 55 years old with acute or convalescent COVID-19.

The chain carries TRBV6-4 and TRBJ2-3, with 12 bases matching TRBD2. Trimming took 5 bases from V and 1 from J; bases not matched to a gene: 1. The CDR3 is 15 residues long. CDR1 and CDR2 (germline): MRHNA, SNTAGT. The DNA for the CDR3 is TGTGCCAGCAGTCGACTAGCGGGGGGCACAGATACGCAGTATTTT. Translated, it gives CASSRLAGGTDTQYF.

J is TRBJ1-2 and V is TRBV20-1; D is uncertain. The CDR3 is 11 residues long. The germline V and J ends were trimmed by 5 bases and 4 bases, with 8 bases remaining between them. Germline CDR1 is DFQATT and CDR2 is SNEGSKA (reference sequence). DNA of the CDR3: TGCAGTGCTTTTGCGGGCTATGGCTACACCTTC. Translated, it gives CSAFAGYGYTF.

This chain joins TRBV27 and TRBJ1-4; D is unresolved. Deletions cut 4 bases from V and 0 bases from J, with 15 bases between. CDR1 is MNHEY and CDR2 is SMNVEV in the germline V gene (reference sequence). The CDR3 runs to 17 residues. The CDR3 spells CASSSLADRATNEKLFF. The DNA for the CDR3 is TGTGCCAGCAGTTCCCTAGCCGACCGAGCAACTAATGAAAAACTGTTTTTT.

The chain couples TRBV4-1 to TRBJ2-2, with TRBD1 matching over 8 bases. CDR1 and CDR2 from the germline V gene are MGHRA and YSYEKL. V dropped 5 bases and J dropped 4; count of bases not matched to a gene: 6. The CDR3 extends over 15 amino acids. CDR3: CASSAWTGTTGELFF. The CDR3 bases are TGCGCCAGCAGCGCATGGACAGGGACCACCGGGGAGCTGTTTTTT.

This clone was seen once. The rearrangement joins TRBV3-1 (or the pseudogene TRBV3-2) to TRBJ2-7; TRBD1 aligns across 11 bases. CDR1 and CDR2 (germline): LGHDT, YNNKEL (reference sequence). The J segment lost 4 bases and the V segment lost 5 bases, leaving 4 bases of the junction unmatched. The CDR3 has 14 residues. CDR3 bases: TGTGCCAGCAGCGGGACAGGGGGTGGATACGAGCAGTACTTC. This sequence encodes CASSGTGGGYEQYF.

This chain uses TRBV7-3 with TRBJ2-1; 12 bases match TRBD1. Germline assignment: CDR1 SGHTA and CDR2 FQGTGA. The CDR3 has 16 amino acids. Trimming at V came to 5 bases and at J to 7 bases, leaving 9 bases not matched to a gene. In nucleotides, the CDR3 is TGTGCCAGCAGCCCGATTCCGGGACAGGGGGCTAATGAGCAGTTCTTC. Its translation is CASSPIPGQGANEQFF.

The chain recombines TRBV19 with TRBJ1-1; the D gene is possibly TRBD1 (5 bases). There are 15 residues in the CDR3. Germline V lookup: CDR1 LNHDA, CDR2 SQIVND (reference sequence). V lost 6 bases and J lost 5, with 19 bases in between. CDR3 coding DNA: TGTGCCAGTAGATTCGGGCAGGGTTTAGGGACTGAAGCTTTCTTT. It yields the protein CASRFGQGLGTEAFF. The whole variable domain, remainder taken from reference TRBV19 and TRBJ1-1, is DGGITQSPKYLFRKEGQNVTLSCEQNLNHDAMYWYRQDPGQGLRLIYYSQIVNDFQKGDIAEGYSVSREKKESFPLTVTSAQKNPTAFYLCASRFGQGLGTEAFFGQGTRLTVV.

This chain's CDR3 is CASSLLTGAGELFF. Here the CDR3 DNA reads TGTGCCAGCAGCCTCCTGACCGGGGCCGGGGAGCTGTTTTTT. The gene calls are TRBV14 and TRBJ2-2, with a possible D match to TRBD2 (5 bases). Trimming took off 4 bases at V and 6 bases at J, with 12 bases between the two ends. The germline V gene encodes CDR1 SGHDN and CDR2 FVKESK. CDR3 length: 14 amino acids.

The J gene is TRBJ2-2, the V gene TRBV5-1, with D possibly matching TRBD1 (5 bases). CDR1 SGHRS and CDR2 YFSETQ come from the germline V gene. The ends were cut back, 4 bases at V and 2 bases at J, with 9 bases in the middle. CDR3 size: 14 residues. In DNA form, the CDR3 reads TGCGCCAGCAGCCCGGACACCAACACCGGGGAGCTGTTTTTT. It yields the protein CASSPDTNTGELFF.

The chain has TRBV5-1 and TRBJ1-1; 8 nucleotides agree with TRBD1. CDR3 length: 17 amino acids. V shed 4 bases, J shed 0 bases, and the junction held 11 bases outside the gene matches. CDR1 is SGHRS and CDR2 is YFSETQ in the germline V gene. The CDR3 loop is CASSPGGAVTLNTEAFF. As DNA, the CDR3 is TGCGCCAGCAGCCCAGGGGGCGCGGTTACGTTGAACACTGAAGCTTTCTTT. Filled out from reference TRBV5-1 and TRBJ1-1, the complete variable domain reads KAGVTQTPRYLIKTRGQQVTLSCSPISGHRSVSWYQQTPGQGLQFLFEYFSETQRNKGNFPGRFSGRQFSNSRSEMNVSTLELGDSALYLCASSPGGAVTLNTEAFFGQGTRLTVV.

The chain carries TRBV7-9 and TRBJ2-7; tentatively, D is TRBD2 (6 bases). CDR1 SEHNR and CDR2 FQNEAQ come from the germline V gene (reference sequence). Trimming took 2 bases from V and 4 from J, leaving 12 bases between them. The CDR3 sequence is 14 residues long. The CDR3, as DNA: TGTGCCAGCAGCTTATTTGGGGGGAATTACGAGCAGTACTTC. Its translation is CASSLFGGNYEQYF.

At least ten counts were recorded for this clone. CDR3 protein: CASSGRQGNYNEQFF. For the CDR3, the DNA is TGCGCCAGCTCAGGAAGACAGGGGAACTACAATGAGCAGTTCTTC. This chain links TRBV23-1 with TRBJ2-1; 8 nucleotides align to TRBD1. TRBV23-1 is an ORF, and what it does is uncertain. This CDR3 is built from 15 residues. Germline trimming cut 8 bases from V and 3 bases from J; bases unmatched to any gene: 9.

The V call is TRBV7-6, the J call TRBJ1-1; TRBD1 matches 11 bases. V lost 4 bases and J lost 5; bases outside the gene matches: 9. Germline V gives CDR1 SGHVS, CDR2 FNYEAQ. This CDR3 spans 16 amino acids. Written as DNA, the CDR3 is TGTGCCAGCAGCTCCGGGACAGGGGGAATGGGGACTGAAGCTTTCTTT. Translating gives CASSSGTGGMGTEAFF.

This clone was seen a handful of times. The genes are TRBV7-9 and TRBJ1-2; TRBD1 aligns across 7 bases. The CDR3 is 13 amino acids. V was clipped by 5 bases and J by 5 bases; unmatched bases: 5. Looked up from germline, CDR1 is SEHNR and CDR2 is FQNEAQ (reference sequence). CDR3 bases: TGTGCCAGCAGCGGGGGGACAGCTTATGGCTACACCTTC. This translates into CASSGGTAYGYTF.

The V gene is TRBV3-1 (or the pseudogene TRBV3-2), the J gene TRBJ2-3; a weak D match, TRBD2 (6 bases). Trimming cost V 1 base and J 8 bases, with 10 bases left between them. Germline V gene sequence: CDR1 LGHDT, CDR2 YNNKEL (reference sequence). The CDR3 runs 13 residues. In DNA form, the CDR3 reads TGTGCCAGCAGCCAAGTTGTGGGGGGTACGCAGTATTTT. Its translation: CASSQVVGGTQYF.

This chain uses TRBV3-1 (or the pseudogene TRBV3-2) with TRBJ2-3; TRBD2 matches at 8 bases. Looked up from germline, CDR1 is LGHDT and CDR2 is YNNKEL (reference sequence). The V and J ends lost 4 bases and 10 bases, in that order; junction bases with no gene match: 4. The CDR3 loop spans 12 amino acids. CDR3 amino acids: CASSPWRGAQYF. In DNA form, the CDR3 reads TGTGCCAGCAGCCCCTGGCGGGGGGCGCAGTATTTT.

This chain uses TRBV5-4 with TRBJ2-3; TRBD2 matches at 14 bases. The CDR3 is 16 residues long. V lost 4 bases, J lost 5 bases, and 6 bases stayed unmatched. Germline CDR1 is SGHNT and CDR2 is YYREEE (reference sequence). CDR3 sequence: CASSPGTSGSLDTQYF. The CDR3 coding sequence is TGTGCCAGCAGCCCCGGGACTAGCGGGAGTTTAGATACGCAGTATTTT. The full variable domain, completed using reference TRBV5-4 and TRBJ2-3, is ETGVTQSPTHLIKTRGQQVTLRCSSQSGHNTVSWYQQALGQGPQFIFQYYREEENGRGNFPPRFSGLQFPNYSSELNVNALELDDSALYLCASSPGTSGSLDTQYFGPGTRLTVL.

This clone was observed a single time. The chain couples TRBV7-6 to TRBJ2-5; D is undetermined. The CDR3 extends over 12 amino acids. The germline CDR1 and CDR2 sequences are SGHVS and FNYEAQ. The germline V and J ends were trimmed by 5 bases and 3 bases, with 7 bases remaining between them. CDR3 in amino acids: CASSLSKETQYF. The CDR3 DNA reads TGTGCCAGCAGCCTGTCTAAAGAGACCCAGTACTTC.